A selection of T cell receptor beta chains follows, all from one sample in a study of prognosis after radiotherapy for stage I lung cancer. Using its own MiXCR run on the multiplex PCR reads, TCRdb lists one record per CDR3 protein. The table has over 25,000 distinct CDR3 sequences, 40% to 55% seen once. Material: PBMCs, obtained before or after stereotactic body radiation therapy (not recorded which). The receptors here all came from a donor over 45 with non-small cell lung cancer. Each CDR3 is given with its conserved first and last residue. D genes are given only for firm matches. Clone size is given for some rows only: seen once, a few or many times, or a class if the clone is expanded.

j_gene	abundance	v_gene	d_gene	CDR3aa	CDR3nt
TRBJ2-7	many	TRBV20-1	TRBD1	CSAPTGQLNYEQYF	TGCAGTGCTCCGACAGGGCAGTTAAACTACGAGCAGTACTTC
TRBJ2-7	medium-sized	TRBV6-1	TRBD2	CASSDRAGADSYEQYF	TGTGCCAGCAGTGACCGAGCGGGAGCGGACTCCTACGAGCAGTACTTC
TRBJ2-7	medium-sized	TRBV6-1	TRBD1	CASSPGTGIEQYF	TGTGCCAGCAGTCCCGGGACAGGGATCGAGCAGTACTTC
TRBJ2-1	NA	TRBV12-3/TRBV12-4	NA	CASNPTPDEQFF	TGTGCCAGCAACCCGACCCCTGATGAGCAGTTCTTC
TRBJ1-4	once	TRBV6-9	NA	CASIYGGRVYEKLFF	TGTGCCAGCATTTACGGGGGCAGGGTCTATGAAAAACTGTTTTTT
TRBJ1-2	many	TRBV9	NA	CASSVASGYTF	TGTGCCAGCAGCGTAGCTAGTGGCTACACCTTC
TRBJ2-1	NA	TRBV6-1	TRBD2	CASNLRERYNEQFF	TGTGCCAGCAACCTGCGGGAGCGGTACAATGAGCAGTTCTTC
TRBJ2-7	few	TRBV5-4	TRBD1	CASISKTGTVYEQYF	TGTGCCAGCATCTCAAAGACCGGGACAGTCTACGAGCAGTACTTC
TRBJ1-5	NA	TRBV10-3	NA	CAISAGQGDQPQNF	TGTGCCATCAGTGCGGGGCAGGGAGATCAGCCCCAGAATTTT
TRBJ2-7	medium-sized	TRBV12-3/TRBV12-4	TRBD2	CASSTRTSGSFGEQYF	TGTGCCAGCAGTACTCGGACTAGCGGGAGTTTCGGGGAGCAGTACTTC
TRBJ1-1	many	TRBV11-3	NA	CASSLVSGSAEAFF	TGTGCCAGCAGCTTAGTTTCTGGGTCCGCTGAAGCTTTCTTT
TRBJ2-7	many	TRBV5-4	NA	CASSLGLPTDEQYF	TGTGCCAGCAGCTTGGGACTACCCACCGACGAGCAGTACTTC
TRBJ2-1	many	TRBV7-3	NA	CASSLVAGTSYNEQFF	TGTGCCAGCAGCTTAGTGGCGGGGACGTCCTACAATGAGCAGTTCTTC
TRBJ1-2	many	TRBV5-4	NA	CASSFGPMEGYTF	TGTGCCAGCAGCTTCGGCCCCATGGAGGGCTACACCTTC
TRBJ2-7	NA	TRBV2	NA	CASTEGHLHEQYF	TGTGCCAGCACCGAAGGGCACTTACACGAGCAGTACTTC
TRBJ2-2	NA	TRBV11-2	TRBD1	CASTKTGVADGELFF	TGTGCCAGCACCAAGACAGGGGTCGCGGACGGGGAGCTGTTTTTT
TRBJ2-7	medium-sized	TRBV6-1	NA	CASSRGGLAGPYEQYF	TGTGCCAGCAGCAGGGGGGGGCTAGCGGGCCCCTACGAGCAGTACTTC
TRBJ2-3	NA	TRBV12-3/TRBV12-4	NA	CASSAGGRASTQYF	TGTGCCAGCAGTGCCGGAGGACGGGCCAGTACGCAGTATTTT
TRBJ2-7	medium-sized	TRBV27	TRBD2	CASSFRTSGYYEQYF	TGTGCCAGCAGTTTTCGGACTAGCGGCTATTACGAGCAGTACTTC
TRBJ2-2	NA	TRBV7-9	NA	CSSSSNRAGLGANTGELFF	TGTTCCAGCAGTTCAAACCGCGCAGGGCTAGGTGCGAACACCGGGGAGCTGTTTTTT
TRBJ1-1	many	TRBV5-4	TRBD1	CASSSQGYTEAFF	TGTGCCAGCAGCTCACAGGGGTACACTGAAGCTTTCTTT
TRBJ1-4	NA	TRBV6-2/TRBV6-3	NA	CASTPNEKLFF	TGTGCCAGCACCCCTAATGAAAAACTGTTTTTT
TRBJ2-3	many	TRBV29-1	TRBD2	CSVRSLLRTSGSVDTQYF	TGCAGCGTTCGATCGCTCTTAAGGACTAGCGGGAGTGTAGATACGCAGTATTTT
TRBJ2-2	medium-sized	TRBV6-2/TRBV6-3	TRBD1	CASKLQGFNTGELFF	TGTGCCAGCAAACTACAGGGGTTTAACACCGGGGAGCTGTTTTTT
TRBJ1-2	NA	TRBV24-1	NA	CATSETDRRKGYTF	TGTGCCACCAGTGAGACTGACCGAAGGAAGGGTTACACCTTC
TRBJ1-6	many	TRBV25-1	TRBD1	CASSESRDRNNSPLHF	TGTGCCAGCAGTGAATCCCGGGACAGGAATAATTCACCCCTCCACTTT
TRBJ2-7	many	TRBV20-1	TRBD2	CSARLRGGRTDEQYF	TGCAGTGCTAGGTTGAGGGGCGGGAGAACCGACGAGCAGTACTTC
TRBJ2-5	many	TRBV3-1	NA	CASSQSGGAETQYF	TGTGCCAGCAGCCAAAGTGGGGGCGCGGAGACCCAGTACTTC
TRBJ2-2	NA	TRBV7-8	NA	CASSPEVRETGELFF	TGTGCCAGCAGCCCCGAGGTCCGGGAGACCGGGGAGCTGTTTTTT
TRBJ2-7	many	TRBV6-1	TRBD1	CASSRDRHSYEQYF	TGTGCCAGCAGTCGGGACAGACATTCCTACGAGCAGTACTTC
TRBJ2-7	many	TRBV7-2	TRBD1	CASSPDRGPYEQYF	TGTGCCAGCAGCCCGGACAGGGGACCCTACGAGCAGTACTTC
TRBJ2-3	medium-sized	TRBV20-1	NA	CSARLLGTLTDTQYF	TGCAGTGCTAGGCTCCTCGGAACTCTCACAGATACGCAGTATTTT
TRBJ1-1	NA	TRBV20-1	NA	CSATRPGAGGFMNTESFF	TGCAGTGCTACCCGCCCTGGGGCGGGTGGGTTTATGAACACTGAATCGTTCTTT
TRBJ2-1	many	TRBV9	TRBD2	CASSVTGTRDNEQFF	TGTGCCAGCAGCGTAACCGGGACTAGGGACAATGAGCAGTTCTTC
TRBJ1-4	many	TRBV18	TRBD1	CASSPDRGREKLFF	TGTGCCAGCTCACCTGACAGGGGAAGAGAAAAACTGTTTTTT
TRBJ2-1	NA	TRBV6-8	NA	CASSYSRGAYNEQFF	TGTGCCAGCAGTTACTCGAGGGGGGCCTACAATGAGCAGTTCTTC
TRBJ2-7	NA	TRBV30	TRBD2	CAWTREGSSSYEQYF	TGTGCCTGGACCAGGGAGGGTTCAAGCTCCTACGAGCAGTACTTC
TRBJ2-7	NA	TRBV6-2/TRBV6-3	NA	CASSSYDNLGYEQYF	TGTGCCAGCAGTTCCTATGACAACCTCGGCTACGAGCAGTACTTC
TRBJ2-7	many	TRBV20-1	NA	CSARSSYEQYF	TGCAGTGCTAGGTCAAGCTACGAGCAGTACTTC
TRBJ2-7	many	TRBV20-1	TRBD2	CSALTTSGSPHEQYF	TGCAGTGCCCTTACCACTAGCGGGAGTCCCCACGAGCAGTACTTC
TRBJ2-2	once	TRBV27	TRBD1	CASSPTGTGSIGELFF	TGTGCCAGCAGTCCCACCGGGACAGGGTCGATCGGGGAGCTGTTTTTT
TRBJ2-3	many	TRBV7-2	TRBD2	CASSLRGGFTDTQYF	TGTGCCAGCAGCTTGCGGGGGGGCTTTACAGATACGCAGTATTTT
TRBJ2-7	many	TRBV30	TRBD1	CASDTGQGYEQYF	TGTGCCTCCGATACTGGACAGGGGTACGAGCAGTACTTC
TRBJ2-2	many	TRBV14	NA	CASSHVTGELFF	TGTGCCAGCAGCCACGTCACCGGGGAGCTGTTTTTT